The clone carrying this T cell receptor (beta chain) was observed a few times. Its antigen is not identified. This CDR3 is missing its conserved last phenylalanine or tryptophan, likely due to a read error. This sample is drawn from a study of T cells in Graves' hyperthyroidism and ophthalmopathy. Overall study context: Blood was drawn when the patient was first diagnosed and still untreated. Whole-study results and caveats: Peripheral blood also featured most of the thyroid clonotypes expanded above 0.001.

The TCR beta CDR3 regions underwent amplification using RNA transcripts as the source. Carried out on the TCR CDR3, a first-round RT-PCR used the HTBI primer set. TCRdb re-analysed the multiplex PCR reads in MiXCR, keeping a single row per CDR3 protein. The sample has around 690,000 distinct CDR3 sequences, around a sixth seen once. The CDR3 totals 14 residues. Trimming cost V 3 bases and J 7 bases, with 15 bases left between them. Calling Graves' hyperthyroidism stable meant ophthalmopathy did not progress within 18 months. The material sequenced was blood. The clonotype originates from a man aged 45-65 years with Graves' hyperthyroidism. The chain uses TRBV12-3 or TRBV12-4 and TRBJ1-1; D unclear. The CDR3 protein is CASSFRRRIHEAFS. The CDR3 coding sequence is TGTGCCAGCAGTTTCCGGCGAAGGATCCATGAAGCTTTCTCT.